This record covers a single T cell receptor (beta chain). In this sample, this clonotype turned up a few times. It has no known antigen specificity. Base qualities were left out, and no much larger clone turns up one base away. This specimen belongs to a study of T cells after yellow fever vaccination (dated by TCRdb to the late 2010s). Turning to the overall study: The SMART-Seq v4 Ultra Low Input RNA kit was used to prepare libraries from fractions with low cell numbers. Bulk PBMC replicates and cell subsets were isolated from blood drawn at multiple timepoints before and after both primary and secondary immunization. Two healthy male donors, one aged 18 to 30 and one aged 30 to 39 years, made up the cohort. To follow T-cell clones before and after both primary and booster YFV17D yellow fever vaccination, bulk TCR alpha and beta repertoires underwent longitudinal sequencing.

The full study reports these points: Computational filtering was needed because FACS-sorted repertoires could contain abundant contaminating clonotypes from the bulk population. Because the study included only two donors, the extent to which the findings can be generalized is limited. After the booster, most of the clones that had expanded following primary vaccination were detected again (around 95% of CD4 and 85% to 90% of CD8), which suggests that memory was broadly maintained. A small fraction of clonotypes appeared in both the CD4 and CD8 compartments, likely as a result of convergent recombination. Compared with the primary T-cell response, the secondary T-cell response was weaker but faster, peaking on day 5 rather than day 15.

TCR cDNA was synthesized by 5'RACE template switching, which introduced a universal primer site and unique molecular identifiers. cDNA synthesis was primed from both the TCR alpha and TCR beta constant segments. Library amplification involved two PCR steps, and the second step added sample barcodes and sequencing adapters. Sequencing of libraries was done on Illumina HiSeq 2500 (2x100 bp) or NovaSeq (2x150 bp). From the authors' description of their analysis: Demultiplexing of reads and collapsing into UMI consensus sequences were performed with MIGEC, and V(D)J alignment was carried out with MiXCR. Using edgeR on replicate PBMC samples, clonotypes were called vaccine-responding if FDR was below 0.01 and the log2 fold change was above 5 up to day 15. Bulk clonotypes were assigned CD4 or CD8 identity according to which sequenced CD4 or CD8 repertoire held them at higher abundance. The public reads were reprocessed in TCRdb via fastp at Q25 and MiXCR, keeping in-frame beta chains. Duplicate CDR3 protein sequences are folded into a single record with the most common DNA and genes. Here the V and J calls rest on TCRdb's processing, not on the authors' analysis. The sample table records 550,000 or so distinct CDR3 sequences; about 19% of these occur just once. The ten largest make up around an eighth of the sample.

Interpreted using the paper, the treatment or condition label stands for: live attenuated yellow fever vaccine strain. At every blood-draw timepoint, two biological replicates of bulk PBMCs were collected. A standard Ficoll-Paque protocol was used to isolate PBMCs from peripheral blood. TriZol was used to extract RNA from bulk PBMCs, from CD4 and CD8 fractions, and from dextramer-positive and dextramer-negative fractions. The germline V gene (reference sequence) sets CDR1 to DFQATT and CDR2 to SNEGSKA. V and J are truncated by 7 bases and 0 bases respectively, leaving an intervening sequence of 13 bases. Reading from cysteine to phenylalanine, the CDR3 counts 13 amino acids. The retained sequence is limited to the CDR3, 39 bases, with the frame set at the first base.

The clonotype comes from a man aged 25 to 40 who received the YFV17D yellow fever vaccine. The sequencing here drew on PBMCs, taken 15 days after the yellow fever booster vaccination. In this chain, TRBV20-1 is recombined with TRBJ2-7; TRBD2 is possibly the D segment (6 matching bases). The DNA sequence follows: TGCAGTGTTTGCGGGATAGTCTCCTACGAGCAGTACTTC. It translates to CSVCGIVSYEQYF.